The present entry profiles one T cell receptor beta chain with its context. Antigen: not known. These data belong to a study of human thymus T cells. This CDR3 is 14 amino acids long. The ends were cut back, 4 bases at V and 2 bases at J, with 11 bases in the middle. Per germline, CDR1 SGHRS and CDR2 YFSETQ. Infants served as donors; they were healthy and Finnish and were having corrective surgery for congenital heart defects. During surgery, about 0.5-1 mL peripheral blood was drawn from four of eight donors. All available leukocytes, rather than a set cell count, yielded the blood DNA. General observations from the study: There appeared to be biased usage of V and J genes in thymic and blood repertoires.

The data were produced by immunoSEQ multiplex PCR, yet TCRdb's version contains in-frame clones alone and is incomplete. The sample gives 57,000 or so clones, 94% of which show up once; under 7% is in the top ten. The origin of this receptor is a boy under two years old with a congenital heart defect but otherwise immunologically healthy. The specimen sequenced was blood. The chain uses TRBV5-1 and TRBJ2-3; D uncertain. The CDR3 is CASSPGTLTDTQYF. The DNA of the CDR3 is TGCGCCAGCAGCCCGGGTACCCTCACAGATACGCAGTATTTT.